Below are 23 T cell receptor beta chains sequenced from a single sample in a study of blood T cell repertoires in COVID-19 (dated by TCRdb to the early 2020s). The receptor library was made with the immunoSEQ multiplex PCR assay. In its TCRdb copy, this immuneACCESS table keeps in-frame sequences only and misses some clones. Where compared with another copy, unresolved V genes explain less than half of these, and the others have no known cause. This sample comprises approximately 150,000 clones, around 81% of them detected only once. Jointly, the top ten make up approximately 10% of the sample. The sample consisted of peripheral blood. The receptors were gathered from a man aged 60 to 75 with active or convalescent COVID-19.

In this sample, this clone turned up a few times. This chain joins TRBV21-1 and TRBJ1-6. TRBV21-1 represents a pseudogene. The CDR3 consists of 15 residues. The chain's CDR3 is CASIQGEGVNSPLHF. The CDR3, as DNA: TGTGCCAGCATCCAAGGGGAGGGGGTTAATTCACCCCTCCACTTT.

V and J are TRBV2 and TRBJ1-1; D is ambiguous. The CDR3 loop spans 11 amino acids. CDR1 is SNHLY, CDR2 FYNNEI, per germline. Trimming stripped 8 bases from V and 3 bases from J, with 7 bases between. CDR3 DNA sequence: TGTGCCAGCTCTTTATACACTGAAGCTTTCTTT. It is translated as CASSLYTEAFF.

This clone has ten or more counts. The gene calls are TRBV6-4 and TRBJ2-2; 8 bases fit TRBD1. Germline CDR1 MRHNA, CDR2 SNTAGT. V gave up 6 bases and J gave up 3 bases; unmatched junction bases: 3. CDR3 size: 14 residues. CDR3 in amino acids: CASRETGDTGELFF. The CDR3 DNA reads as TGTGCCAGCAGGGAGACAGGGGACACCGGGGAGCTGTTTTTT.

This chain connects TRBV7-9 to TRBJ2-7; D may be TRBD2 (6 bases). The CDR3 loop spans 14 amino acids. Germline V gene data show CDR1 as SEHNR and CDR2 as FQNEAQ (reference sequence). V was cut by 3 bases and J by 4 bases, with 13 bases left in between. The CDR3: CASSFGSGSYEQYF. The CDR3 DNA follows: TGTGCCAGCAGCTTCGGTAGCGGATCATACGAGCAGTACTTC.

The chain is built from TRBV6-1 and TRBJ1-3, with D tentatively TRBD1 (5 bases). This CDR3 comprises 16 residues. The ends were cut back, 1 base at V and 0 bases at J, with 10 bases in the middle. From germline, CDR1 is MNHNS and CDR2 SASEGT. The DNA for the CDR3 is TGTGCCAGCAGTGAAGTCGACAGTTTCTCTGGAAACACCATATATTTT. This sequence encodes CASSEVDSFSGNTIYF.

The sample holds a few counts of this clone. The chain couples TRBV5-1 to TRBJ2-3; 7 bases fit TRBD1. The germline V gene has CDR1 SGHRS and CDR2 YFSETQ. This CDR3 is built from 16 residues. V lost 4 bases to trimming and J lost 0 bases; unmatched junction nucleotides: 8. The CDR3 nucleotides read TGCGCCAGCAGCCGCGAGGGGGCGTATAGCACAGATACGCAGTATTTT. Protein: CASSREGAYSTDTQYF.

The rearrangement links TRBV29-1 to TRBJ1-4, with a weak D call TRBD1 (5 bases). Trimming removed 6 bases at V and 8 bases at J, with 19 bases between. Per the germline V gene, CDR1 is SQVTM and CDR2 is ANQGSEA. The CDR3 is 14 amino acids. The CDR3 DNA reads as TGCAGCGTCAGTGGGGCGGGGGGACGCGAAAAACTGTTTTTT. Translation gives CSVSGAGGREKLFF.

This clone has a single count. V is TRBV5-4 and J is TRBJ2-7; TRBD1 aligns across 7 bases. V shed 4 bases and J 1 base; nucleotides not matched to a gene: 5. Germline lookup yields CDR1 SGHNT and CDR2 YYREEE (reference sequence). The CDR3 extends over 14 amino acids. Written as DNA, the CDR3 is TGTGCCAGCAGCCCGGGACAGAGTTCCTACGAGCAGTACTTC. Its protein product is CASSPGQSSYEQYF.

The J gene is TRBJ2-6, the V gene TRBV7-8, with 7 bases fitting TRBD1. The CDR3 runs 16 residues. With V trimmed by 6 bases and J by 0 bases, 5 bases remained unmatched. In germline, CDR1 is SGHVS, CDR2 FQNEAQ. CDR3 nucleotide sequence: TGTGCCAGCAGTTCTACAGGGGTCTCTGGGGCCAACGTCCTGACTTTC. This encodes CASSSTGVSGANVLTF.

The chain couples TRBV6-5 to TRBJ2-7, with 9 positions matching TRBD1. The CDR3 length is 13 residues. The V gene's germline CDR1 is MNHEY and CDR2 SVGAGI. V was clipped by 7 bases and J by 6 bases; unmatched bases: 7. CDR3 DNA sequence: TGTGCCAGCAACAGACAGGGGGACAGCGAGCAGTACTTC. It codes for CASNRQGDSEQYF.

This clone was counted once. J is TRBJ2-1 and V is TRBV11-2; TRBD2 aligns across 9 bases. Trimming removed 4 bases from V and 6 bases from J; junction bases left unmatched: 7. The CDR3 consists of 15 residues. Germline V gives CDR1 SGHAT, CDR2 FQNNGV. As DNA, the CDR3 is TGTGCCAGCAGCTCAACCCAGCGGGGGGTCAATGAGCAGTTCTTC. This gives the protein CASSSTQRGVNEQFF.

The chain uses TRBV5-1 and TRBJ2-7; perhaps TRBD1 as D (5 bases). The CDR3 is made up of 16 amino acids. V lost 0 bases and J lost 6, with 19 bases in between. The germline V gene encodes CDR1 SGHRS and CDR2 YFSETQ. In DNA form, the CDR3 reads TGCGCCAGCAGCTTGGCCTTACAGGATTTGCTCTCCGAGCAGTACTTC. Amino acid sequence: CASSLALQDLLSEQYF.

The CDR3 DNA follows: TGTGCCAGCAGCGGAGGACCGGTGGACATTCAGTACTTC. The encoded protein is CASSGGPVDIQYF. The V and J genes are TRBV7-9 and TRBJ2-4; tentative D call: TRBD2 (5 bases). Trimming shortened V by 5 bases and J by 8 bases, and 13 bases separated the two germline ends. CDR1 and CDR2 from the germline V gene are SEHNR and FQNEAQ (reference sequence). The CDR3 has 13 residues.

The CDR3 sequence is CASSLFTTSGRAYNEQFF. DNA for the CDR3: TGTGCCAGCAGCTTATTTACAACGAGCGGGAGGGCCTACAATGAGCAGTTCTTC. The chain couples TRBV11-2 to TRBJ2-1; 10 bases are a match to TRBD2. The CDR3 runs 18 residues. CDR1 and CDR2 from the germline V gene are SGHAT and FQNNGV. The ends lost 2 bases at V and 2 bases at J; junction bases unmatched: 9.

The chain carries TRBV9 and TRBJ1-3; 9 bases agree with TRBD1. Per germline, CDR1 SGDLS and CDR2 YYNGEE. V shed 4 bases, J shed 1 base, and the junction held 6 bases outside the gene matches. The CDR3 totals 16 residues. The CDR3 protein is CASSFRDRASGNTIYF. CDR3 DNA: TGTGCCAGCAGCTTCCGGGACAGGGCTTCTGGAAACACCATATATTTT. The full variable domain, with the rest looked up from reference TRBV9 and TRBJ1-3, is DSGVTQTPKHLITATGQRVTLRCSPRSGDLSVYWYQQSLDQGLQFLIQYYNGEERAKGNILERFSAQQFPDLHSELNLSSLELGDSALYFCASSFRDRASGNTIYFGEGSWLTVV.

The gene calls are TRBV19 and TRBJ1-5, with D possibly TRBD1 on 6 matching bases. Germline CDR1 is LNHDA and CDR2 is SQIVND (reference sequence). The CDR3 loop spans 13 amino acids. The V gene lost 4 bases and the J gene lost 5 bases, with 9 bases spanning the gap. The CDR3 reads CASSTHRDQPQHF. The CDR3 DNA sequence: TGTGCCAGTAGTACCCACAGGGATCAGCCCCAGCATTTT.

The genes are TRBV9 and TRBJ2-1; a possible D gene is TRBD2 (7 bases). Germline CDR1 and CDR2: SGDLS and YYNGEE. The V and J ends lost 4 bases and 5 bases respectively, with 16 bases between them. The CDR3 consists of 15 residues. The CDR3 DNA follows: TGTGCCAGCAGCCGTGACGGGGGGCTCGACAATGAGCAGTTCTTC. Its protein is CASSRDGGLDNEQFF.

The chain combines TRBV9 with TRBJ1-3; D call uncertain. Per germline, CDR1 SGDLS and CDR2 YYNGEE. The CDR3 runs to 14 residues. Trimming cost V 1 base and J 5 bases, with 10 bases left between them. The CDR3 protein is CASSVSGYRNTIYF. DNA for the CDR3: TGTGCCAGCAGCGTATCGGGGTATCGAAACACCATATATTTT.

As DNA, the CDR3 is TGTGCCAGCAGTCCGAGGAAGGGGGTATGGACTGAAGCTTTCTTT. As protein: CASSPRKGVWTEAFF. The chain employs TRBV27 and TRBJ1-1, with D perhaps matching TRBD1 (6 bases). CDR3 length: 15 residues. Trimming removed 5 bases from V and 5 bases from J, with 18 bases in between. The germline V gene has CDR1 MNHEY and CDR2 SMNVEV (reference sequence).

This clone has only one observation. V gene TRBV5-4 combines with J gene TRBJ1-3; D not certain. Trimming stripped 1 base from V and 0 bases from J, with 5 bases between. The CDR3 has 14 residues. Germline lookup yields CDR1 SGHNT and CDR2 YYREEE (reference sequence). The CDR3 region is CASSLSGSGNTIYF. The DNA of the CDR3 is TGTGCCAGCAGCTTGAGCGGCTCTGGAAACACCATATATTTT.

The CDR3 sequence is CASSLDSGASNQPQHF. CDR3 coding DNA: TGTGCCAGCAGCTTAGACAGTGGGGCCAGCAATCAGCCCCAGCATTTT. The V call is TRBV7-2, the J call TRBJ1-5; perhaps TRBD1 as D (5 bases). The CDR3 runs to 16 residues. Germline V gene data show CDR1 as SGHTA and CDR2 as FQGNSA. Deletions cut 1 base from V and 1 base from J, with 11 bases between.

The V gene is TRBV2, the J gene TRBJ1-1; 10 bases align to TRBD1. V lost 3 bases and J lost 1; bases outside the gene matches: 8. The CDR3 is 17 amino acids. Germline-derived CDR1 and CDR2 are SNHLY and FYNNEI. CDR3 loop: CASSDLGQGFSNTEAFF. The CDR3 bases are TGTGCCAGCAGTGATTTGGGACAGGGGTTTTCGAACACTGAAGCTTTCTTT.

V is TRBV18 and J is TRBJ1-6; 9 bases match TRBD1. The V gene end was trimmed by 3 bases and the J gene end by 8 bases; junction bases not matched to a gene: 5. Germline CDR1 and CDR2: KGHSH and LQKENI. CDR3 size: 15 residues. The chain's CDR3 is CASSPGTGKDSPLHF. The CDR3 region has the DNA TGTGCCAGCTCACCCGGGACAGGGAAGGATTCACCCCTCCACTTT.